One sample yielded the 13 T cell receptor beta chains listed below, sequenced in a study of T cell responses to AZD1222 COVID-19 vaccine. TCRdb's copy holds only in-frame clones and misses some; the assay was immunoSEQ multiplex PCR. The sample comprises 130,000 to 150,000 clones, around four fifths of which are singletons, and around 4.1% rests with the top ten. Sequenced material: peripheral blood, taken on day 0 of MenACWY control vaccination. These receptors were obtained from an adult in good health.

The genes are TRBV7-2 and TRBJ2-7; D possibly corresponds to TRBD1 (6 bases). Germline lookup yields CDR1 SGHTA and CDR2 FQGNSA. V was shortened by 1 base and J by 3 bases, with 13 bases between the two germline ends. The length of the CDR3 is 15 residues. The CDR3 loop reads CASSLEGQGIYEQYF. CDR3 sequence (DNA): TGTGCCAGCAGCTTAGAGGGCCAGGGGATCTACGAGCAGTACTTC.

The V call is TRBV14, the J call TRBJ2-7; TRBD1 matches at 7 bases. Germline CDR1 reads SGHDN; CDR2 reads FVKESK. The CDR3 sequence is 13 residues long. J lost 7 bases, V lost 3 bases, and 6 bases had no gene match. The CDR3, as DNA: TGTGCCAGCAGCCACCGACAGGGTCAAGAGCAGTACGTC. Translation: CASSHRQGQEQYV.

DNA of the CDR3: TGTGCCAGCAGCTTAAACTCCGCGAACTCCTACAATGAGCAGTTCTTC. Translating gives CASSLNSANSYNEQFF. The chain employs TRBV7-3 and TRBJ2-1; D remains ambiguous. Looked up from germline, CDR1 is SGHTA and CDR2 is FQGTGA. V dropped 1 base and J dropped 0 bases, with 10 bases sitting between them. The CDR3 extends over 16 amino acids.

V is TRBV29-1 and J is TRBJ2-3; D gene ambiguous. In germline, CDR1 is SQVTM, CDR2 ANQGSEA. CDR3 size: 13 residues. V was clipped by 4 bases and J by 2 bases, with 10 bases between them. DNA for the CDR3: TGCAGCGTTGCGGGCAAAAACACAGATACGCAGTATTTT. Its protein product is CSVAGKNTDTQYF.

This clone was counted a few times. This rearrangement joins TRBV29-1 to TRBJ2-2; D is unresolved. The CDR3 has 13 residues. Trimming left V 5 bases short and J 3 bases short, with 10 bases between. Germline V gene sequence: CDR1 SQVTM, CDR2 ANQGSEA. CDR3 protein: CSVKSRHTGELFF. CDR3 DNA: TGCAGCGTTAAGTCAAGGCACACCGGGGAGCTGTTTTTT.

This sequence joins TRBV5-4 and TRBJ1-1; 10 bases are shared with TRBD1. This CDR3 contains 13 residues. Trimming cost V 3 bases and J 4 bases; bases outside gene matches: 0. Germline values: CDR1 SGHNT, CDR2 YYREEE (reference sequence). CDR3 amino acids: CASSWTGGTEAFF. The CDR3, as DNA: TGTGCCAGCAGCTGGACAGGGGGCACTGAAGCTTTCTTT.

The CDR3 coding sequence is TGCAGTGCTAGTCGGGGGGGAAGCACAGATACGCAGTATTTT. It specifies CSASRGGSTDTQYF. This chain connects TRBV20-1 to TRBJ2-3, with 8 bases aligning to TRBD2. This CDR3 contains 14 residues. CDR1 is DFQATT, CDR2 SNEGSKA, per germline (reference sequence). Losses at the gene ends were 3 bases for V and 0 bases for J; bases not matched to a gene: 2.

A single count supports this clone. This chain links TRBV11-1 with TRBJ1-4; 8 bases are a match to TRBD1. CDR3 length: 16 residues. V lost 5 bases and J lost 5; bases outside the gene matches: 10. Germline CDR1 and CDR2: SGHAT and FQDESV (reference sequence). CDR3 amino acids: CASSPRTGHRNEKLFF. The DNA of the CDR3 is TGTGCCAGCAGCCCACGGACAGGGCATCGGAATGAAAAACTGTTTTTT.

The rearrangement uses TRBV5-1 and TRBJ1-6, with D possibly matching TRBD1 (6 bases). Germline CDR1 and CDR2: SGHRS and YFSETQ. This CDR3 comprises 14 residues. The V gene lost 2 bases and the J gene lost 10 bases, with 13 bases spanning the gap. The CDR3 DNA sequence: TGCGCCAGCAGCTTTCCAGGGGTTGAGTCACCCCTCCACTTT. As protein: CASSFPGVESPLHF.

The chain employs TRBV29-1 and TRBJ1-2; TRBD1 might be the D (5 bases). This CDR3 has 12 residues. Trimming shortened V by 4 bases and J by 0 bases, and 6 bases separated the two germline ends. Germline V gene sequence: CDR1 SQVTM, CDR2 ANQGSEA. DNA for the CDR3: TGCAGCGTTGGACAGTCTAACTATGGCTACACCTTC. Protein sequence: CSVGQSNYGYTF.

The chain has TRBV14 and TRBJ1-6; D ambiguous. Germline CDR1 SGHDN, CDR2 FVKESK. There are 15 residues in the CDR3. Trimming pared 1 base from V and 13 bases from J, leaving 17 bases between. The CDR3 nucleotides read TGTGCCAGCAGCCAAGTAGGGTTGAAGGTCTCGCCCCTCCACTTT. As protein: CASSQVGLKVSPLHF. Combining the CDR3 with reference TRBV14 and TRBJ1-6 gives the whole variable domain EAGVTQFPSHSVIEKGQTVTLRCDPISGHDNLYWYRRVMGKEIKFLLHFVKESKQDESGMPNNRFLAERTGGTYSTLKVQPAELEDSGVYFCASSQVGLKVSPLHFGNGTRLTVT.

The chain carries TRBV9 and TRBJ1-4; tentatively, D is TRBD1 (5 bases). CDR3 length: 14 residues. V gave up 4 bases and J gave up 6 bases, with 13 bases separating them. Germline-derived CDR1 and CDR2 are SGDLS and YYNGEE. The CDR3 DNA sequence: TGTGCCAGCAGCCCCATGGGGGATGATGAAAAACTGTTTTTT. Residues: CASSPMGDDEKLFF. Filled out from reference TRBV9 and TRBJ1-4, the complete variable domain reads DSGVTQTPKHLITATGQRVTLRCSPRSGDLSVYWYQQSLDQGLQFLIQYYNGEERAKGNILERFSAQQFPDLHSELNLSSLELGDSALYFCASSPMGDDEKLFFGSGTQLSVL.

The chain employs TRBV3-1 (or the pseudogene TRBV3-2) and TRBJ2-5; D remains ambiguous. Looked up from germline, CDR1 is LGHDT and CDR2 is YNNKEL (reference sequence). The ends were cut back, 3 bases at V and 1 base at J, with 9 bases in the middle. The CDR3 extends over 14 amino acids. The CDR3 reads CASSQWVFQETQYF. CDR3 nucleotides: TGTGCCAGCAGCCAGTGGGTTTTCCAAGAGACCCAGTACTTC.